A single sample is the source of the 9 T cell receptor beta chains below, sequenced in a study of human T cells and chemical hapten exposure listed by TCRdb under 2021. The method behind the library was RACE. This sample was sequenced with a NextSeq 500. Clones were called with MiXCR by TCRdb after fastp trimmed the public reads at Q25, and only in-frame beta chains were retained. Rows with a matching CDR3 protein are joined into one entry that keeps the most common DNA and genes. The sample data list over 80,000 distinct CDR3 sequences, and roughly 11% of these were observed just once. The top ten constitute approximately 0.99% of the sample. Per the publication, the time point label means: patch test 3, about 24 weeks after DPC sensitization. In light of the paper, this sample's treatment or condition label describes: therapeutic diphenylcyclopropenone sensitization with weekly scalp DPC. The specimen was whole blood, collected in connection with sensitization to the hapten diphenylcyclopropenone (DPC). The receptors here all came from a woman aged 30 to 39 with alopecia areata. Some clones in this sample may be carry-over from other donors' samples.

The chain recombines TRBV6-5 with TRBJ2-2; 10 positions agree with TRBD1. J gave up 6 bases and V 2 bases, and 0 bases lay outside the gene matches. The length of the CDR3 is 14 residues. Germline CDR1 reads MNHEY; CDR2 reads SVGAGI. CDR3 sequence (DNA): TGTGCCAGCAGTTACGGGACAGGGGCCGGGGAGCTGTTTTTT. As protein: CASSYGTGAGELFF.

This clonotype was found many times. V is TRBV30 and J is TRBJ2-1; D might be TRBD2 (6 bases). Germline CDR1 reads GTSNPN; CDR2 reads SVGIG (reference sequence). The CDR3 consists of 15 residues. Trimming took off 5 bases at V and 5 bases at J, with 19 bases between the two ends. The CDR3 coding sequence is TGTGCCTGGGCCCTCTATAGCGGCGCCAACAATGAGCAGTTCTTC. Its translation: CAWALYSGANNEQFF.

This clonotype was observed many times. The J gene is TRBJ1-1, the V gene TRBV18, with D unresolved. The CDR3 has 15 residues. Germline V gene lookup returns CDR1 KGHSH and CDR2 LQKENI. The V end was cut by 0 bases, the J end by 1 base, with 9 bases between. The CDR3, as DNA: TGTGCCAGCTCACCACCGGGCAGCGGGAACACTGAAGCTTTCTTT. This encodes CASSPPGSGNTEAFF.

This clonotype was found a few times. The J gene is TRBJ1-1, the V gene TRBV12-3 or TRBV12-4; D is ambiguous. V dropped 0 bases and J dropped 6 bases, with 8 bases sitting between them. This CDR3 is built from 13 residues. DNA for the CDR3: TGTGCCAGCAGTTTAGCGCGGCAGGCTGAAGCTTTCTTT. This sequence encodes CASSLARQAEAFF.

This clonotype has ten or more counts. The chain employs TRBV21-1 and TRBJ1-1; no check of the table's D call, TRBD1, against the DNA was made. TRBV21-1 represents a pseudogene. The CDR3 has 15 amino acids. The CDR3 DNA reads as TGTGCCAGCAGCAAAGTGAAGGCAGGGGGCACTGAAGCTTTCTTT. This translates into CASSKVKAGGTEAFF.

This clonotype was detected only a few times. The chain couples TRBV10-3 to TRBJ1-1, with 8 bases fitting TRBD1. V shed 10 bases and J 4 bases; nucleotides not matched to a gene: 17. CDR3 length: 16 residues. Germline CDR1 reads ENHRY; CDR2 reads SYGVKD. CDR3 sequence reads: CATRPGLGQAGTEAFF. CDR3 DNA sequence: TGTGCCACCCGGCCGGGGTTGGGACAGGCGGGCACTGAAGCTTTCTTT.

This clonotype occurred a few times. The rearrangement links TRBV3-1 to TRBJ1-1; D is ambiguous. The V gene lost 0 bases and the J gene lost 4 bases, with 6 bases spanning the gap. The germline V gene has CDR1 LGHDT and CDR2 YNNKEL (reference sequence). The CDR3 consists of 13 residues. CDR3 DNA sequence: TGTGCCAGCAGCCAAGAGGAGGCCACTGAAGCTTTCTTT. Translated, it gives CASSQEEATEAFF.

A remark on this clonotype: The junction departs from the called germline gene at one end, perhaps through a read error. The genes are TRBV28 and TRBJ1-1; D is ambiguous. This CDR3 contains 11 residues. Germline-derived CDR1 and CDR2 are MDHEN and SYDVKM. The CDR3 coding sequence is TGTGTCAGCACGGCGAACACTGAAGCTTTCTTT. Protein: CVSTANTEAFF.

In its sample, this clonotype was seen a few times. This chain links TRBV11-2 with TRBJ2-1; possible D gene TRBD2, 5 bases. CDR3 length: 13 residues. The germline V gene has CDR1 SGHAT and CDR2 FQNNGV. Trimming removed 8 bases from V and 0 bases from J, with 8 bases in between. The CDR3 nucleotides are TGTGCCAGCCGACGGGACTCCTACAATGAGCAGTTCTTC. Protein sequence: CASRRDSYNEQFF.